These T cell receptor beta chains were read from a single sample in a study of cytomegalovirus exposure and HLA in healthy donors. The method was immunoSEQ multiplex PCR; TCRdb's version includes in-frame clones alone and lacks a portion of them. The sample shows about 70,000 clones, approximately 90% of them seen only once. The sample comprised PBMCs. The receptors originated from a woman aged 25 to 39 in good health and CMV-seronegative. Both conserved end residues are part of each CDR3. A D gene is named only where the DNA matches it firmly. The listing skips clone size in some rows; elsewhere it reads once, few, many or a size class.

V	D	J	size	DNA	CDR3
TRBV11-2	.	TRBJ2-1	.	TGTGCCAGCAGCCCGGGATGGGGCTACAATGAGCAGTTCTTC	CASSPGWGYNEQFF
TRBV28	TRBD1	TRBJ2-5	.	TGTGCCAGCAGCCCCCGGGACAGGCTTCAAGAGACCCAGTACTTC	CASSPRDRLQETQYF
TRBV10-3	.	TRBJ2-7	.	TGTGCCATCAGTAACATTGAGGAGGGCTCCTACGAGCAGTACTTC	CAISNIEEGSYEQYF
TRBV30	.	TRBJ2-6	few	TGTGCCTGGATAGTGGTAGGGGCCAACGTCCTGACTTTC	CAWIVVGANVLTF
TRBV7-9	TRBD2	TRBJ2-7	once	TGTGCCAGCAGCCGGGAGGGCCTCTACGAGCAGTACTTC	CASSREGLYEQYF
TRBV5-6	TRBD2	TRBJ2-3	.	TGTGCCAGCAGCTACGACGGGGGGAGAAGGACAGATACGCAGTATTTT	CASSYDGGRRTDTQYF
TRBV7-8	TRBD1	TRBJ1-5	.	TGTGCCAGCAGCTTAGCAGGTGCAGGGGGCGGCAATCAGCCCCAGCATTTT	CASSLAGAGGGNQPQHF
TRBV7-9	.	TRBJ2-3	.	TGTTCCAGCAGCTTACCCGGGAACAAGGCAGCAGATACGCAGTATTTT	CSSSLPGNKAADTQYF
TRBV7-2	TRBD2	TRBJ2-3	.	TGTGCCAGCAGCTTAGCTCCTAGCGGGAGCACAGATACGCAGTATTTT	CASSLAPSGSTDTQYF
TRBV4-2	TRBD2	TRBJ2-5	.	TGTGCCAGCAGCCAACATAGCGGGAGGATTCAAGAGACCCAGTACTTC	CASSQHSGRIQETQYF
TRBV6-1	TRBD1	TRBJ2-1	.	TGTGCCAGCAGCCCTACGGCAGGGGGCAATGAGCAGTTCTTC	CASSPTAGGNEQFF
TRBV5-1	TRBD2	TRBJ2-1	.	TGCGCCAGCAGCTTGCGGGCGGGAGGACACTACAATGAGCAGTTCTTC	CASSLRAGGHYNEQFF
TRBV6-1	TRBD1	TRBJ1-2	once	TGTGCCAGCAGTCCCCAGGAGGGGGCTGGATATGGCTACACCTTC	CASSPQEGAGYGYTF
TRBV7-9	.	TRBJ2-3	.	TGTGCCAGCAGCTTAAGTAGGGGCGGTGCAGATACGCAGTATTTT	CASSLSRGGADTQYF
TRBV25-1	TRBD1	TRBJ1-5	.	TGTGCCAGCAGTGAAAGAGAGGGGGCCCTCCCCCAGCATTTT	CASSEREGALPQHF
TRBV28	.	TRBJ2-7	.	TGTGCCAGCAGTTTATCAGATACGATAGAGCAGTACTTC	CASSLSDTIEQYF
TRBV11-2	.	TRBJ1-4	.	TGTGCCAGCAGCTTAAAGAGGGAAGCCAACGAGATAACTAATGAAAAACTGTTTTTT	CASSLKREANEITNEKLFF
TRBV7-2	TRBD1	TRBJ1-1	once	TGTGCCAGCAGCTTCCGGGACAGGGGAGCTTTCTTT	CASSFRDRGAFF
TRBV7-2	TRBD2	TRBJ2-3	.	TGTGCCAGCAGGAGTAGCGGGTCCACAGATACGCAGTATTTT	CASRSSGSTDTQYF
TRBV7-2	TRBD1	TRBJ1-2	.	TGTGCCAGCAGCCCCAGACAGGGGATGGAGTATAGCTACACCTTC	CASSPRQGMEYSYTF
TRBV5-6	.	TRBJ1-1	few	TGTGCCAGCAGCTTGGGGCAGCCAGGGTACACTGAAGCTTTCTTT	CASSLGQPGYTEAFF
TRBV7-8	TRBD1	TRBJ1-6	.	TGTGCCAGCAGCTCAACCCGGGACAGGGGGAGTTCACCCCTCCACTTT	CASSSTRDRGSSPLHF
TRBV27	TRBD2	TRBJ2-1	.	TGTGCCAGCAGTTTTGCCGGGACTAGCGGGTACTCCTACAATGAGCAGTTCTTC	CASSFAGTSGYSYNEQFF
TRBV7-7	.	TRBJ2-1	.	TGTGCTAGCAGTTTGGGGCAGGGATACAATGAGCAGTTCTTC	CASSLGQGYNEQFF
TRBV29-1	.	TRBJ1-1	.	TGCAGCGTGGGGGGTCTGAACACTGAAGCTTTCTTT	CSVGGLNTEAFF
TRBV10-3	.	TRBJ1-3	few	TGTGCCATCAGTGAGTCTGGAGAGAACTCCGTCTCTGGAAACACCATATATTTT	CAISESGENSVSGNTIYF
TRBV5-1	TRBD2	TRBJ2-1	.	TGCGCCAGCAGCTCCCGGGTAGCGGGTAACTACAATGAGCAGTTCTTC	CASSSRVAGNYNEQFF
TRBV7-8	TRBD1	TRBJ2-7	.	TGTGCCAGCACAAACAGGGGCCCCTACGAGCAGTACTTC	CASTNRGPYEQYF
TRBV6-6	TRBD2	TRBJ2-1	.	TGTGCCAGCAGTTACGGGACTAGCGGGAGTAATGAGCAGTTCTTC	CASSYGTSGSNEQFF
TRBV10-3	TRBD1	TRBJ1-2	.	TGTGCCATCAGTGAACTCGACAGGGGGCGCGGCTATGGCTACACCTTC	CAISELDRGRGYGYTF
TRBV7-3	TRBD1	TRBJ2-1	.	TGTGCCAGCAGCTCCCCGGGACAGGGCTTCAATGAGCAGTTCTTC	CASSSPGQGFNEQFF
TRBV5-5	.	TRBJ2-1	.	TGTGCCAGCAGCTCCCTCGCGGAGCTTTCGTTCTTC	CASSSLAELSFF
TRBV27	TRBD1	TRBJ1-5	.	TGTGCCAGCAGTTTAACAGGGGGAGGAGGTCAGCCCCAGCATTTT	CASSLTGGGGQPQHF
TRBV9	TRBD1	TRBJ2-1	.	TGTGCCAGCAGCTCGGACAGGGGAGGAAATGAGCAGTTCTTC	CASSSDRGGNEQFF
TRBV2	TRBD1	TRBJ1-4	.	TGTGCCAGCCGCTTACAGGGGGCGGGTGAAAAACTGTTTTTT	CASRLQGAGEKLFF
TRBV6-1	.	TRBJ1-5	.	TGTGCCAGCAGCAAAGAGGGTACAGGGTCCCAGCCCCAGCATTTT	CASSKEGTGSQPQHF
TRBV28	TRBD1	TRBJ2-7	.	TGTGCCAGCGGCAGGGGGCAGTACGAGCAGTACTTC	CASGRGQYEQYF